The TCR beta chain described here comes from a study of molecular identifiers for immune sequencing clone quantification. Study results and limitations: The sizes of highly expanded clones could be underestimated when identical TCR molecules share a barcode.

This clonotype was counted only a few times. Antigen specificity is unknown. Looked up from germline, CDR1 is LGHDT and CDR2 is YNNKEL (reference sequence). The length of the CDR3 is 15 residues. The V end lost 4 bases, the J end lost 0 bases, and 10 bases lay between the germline ends. Based on a CD8+CD4-CCR7+CD45RA+ profile, naive CD8 T cells were sorted. Using its own MiXCR run on the PCR reads, TCRdb lists one record per CDR3 protein. The sample contains under 100,000 distinct CDR3 sequences, approximately 25% of which appear only once. The rearrangement uses TRBV3-1 and TRBJ2-1; D gene ambiguous. Source material: naive CD8+ T cells from blood, with Jurkat cell RNA spiked in. Subset described: FACS-sorted CD8+CD4-CCR7+CD45RA+ naive T cells. The sequence was collected from a human donor in good health. Some libraries in this study had Jurkat cell RNA spiked in. Here the CDR3 reads CASSLRQSSYNEQFF. The CDR3 bases are TGTGCCAGCAGCCTCCGTCAGAGCTCCTACAATGAGCAGTTCTTC.